The 29 T cell receptor beta chains listed next were all sequenced from one sample in a study of cytomegalovirus exposure and HLA in healthy donors (dated 2017 in TCRdb). Library prep was done by the immunoSEQ multiplex PCR assay. For the multiplex PCR, a mixture combining 60 forward primers for TCR Vbeta segments and 13 reverse primers for TCR Jbeta segments was used. TCRdb holds this immuneACCESS table with in-frame rearrangements only. Some clones are missing; in checked studies, unresolved V genes explain under half, and the rest has no known cause. The sample records 110,000 to 150,000 clones, nearly 80% of which are singletons. The ten largest clones represent about 1.8% of the sample. Sequenced: PBMCs. Source of these receptors: a woman younger than 45 in good health and CMV-seronegative.

The chain links TRBV5-4 to TRBJ2-3; TRBD2 agrees at 8 bases. The CDR3 is made up of 15 amino acids. The trim removed 3 bases at V and 6 bases at J, leaving 9 bases unmatched. Germline-derived CDR1 and CDR2 are SGHNT and YYREEE (reference sequence). The CDR3 DNA reads TGTGCCAGCAGCTCTGGCGGGGGGCCCCCGGATACGCAGTATTTT. Translation gives CASSSGGGPPDTQYF.

The gene calls are TRBV27 and TRBJ2-2; 8 nucleotides match TRBD2. Germline V gene lookup returns CDR1 MNHEY and CDR2 SMNVEV (reference sequence). This CDR3 comprises 16 residues. Losses at the gene ends were 6 bases for V and 3 bases for J; bases not matched to a gene: 9. CDR3 nucleotides: TGTGCCAGCAGCTCCCGGGGGGGCCTGTACACCGGGGAGCTGTTTTTT. Its protein product is CASSSRGGLYTGELFF.

V and J are TRBV19 and TRBJ1-4, with 7 bases identical to TRBD1. Germline CDR1 LNHDA, CDR2 SQIVND (reference sequence). The V and J ends lost 5 bases and 3 bases, in that order; junction bases with no gene match: 6. This CDR3 is 15 amino acids long. This chain's CDR3 is CASSLTGQANEKLFF. CDR3 coding DNA: TGTGCCAGTAGTTTAACCGGACAGGCTAATGAAAAACTGTTTTTT.

The chain employs TRBV7-8 and TRBJ1-1, with 9 bases fitting TRBD1. Germline CDR1 is SGHVS and CDR2 is FQNEAQ. V was clipped by 2 bases and J by 3 bases; unmatched bases: 4. CDR3 length: 15 residues. The CDR3 DNA reads as TGTGCCAGCAGCTTAAGGGGGACAGGGCACACTGAAGCTTTCTTT. This sequence encodes CASSLRGTGHTEAFF. The full variable domain, completed using reference TRBV7-8 and TRBJ1-1, is GAGVSQSPRYKVAKRGQDVALRCDPISGHVSLFWYQQALGQGPEFLTYFQNEAQLDKSGLPSDRFFAERPEGSVSTLKIQRTQQEDSAVYLCASSLRGTGHTEAFFGQGTRLTVV.

The V gene is TRBV18, the J gene TRBJ2-7; 7 nucleotides agree with TRBD1. The V gene's germline CDR1 is KGHSH and CDR2 LQKENI. The CDR3 consists of 14 residues. The junction had 4 bases not matched to a gene; V was cut back by 3 bases and J by 2 bases. The CDR3 sequence: CASSPRQGTYEQYF. CDR3 bases: TGTGCCAGCTCACCTCGACAGGGCACCTACGAGCAGTACTTC.

This clone was recorded once. The J gene is TRBJ1-1, the V gene TRBV27; D is uncertain. Between the trimmed V and J ends, which lost 6 bases and 3 bases, there was a span of 5 bases. The CDR3 has 11 residues. The germline V gene encodes CDR1 MNHEY and CDR2 SMNVEV (reference sequence). Here the CDR3 reads CASRGYTEAFF. The CDR3 DNA follows: TGTGCCAGCAGGGGCTACACTGAAGCTTTCTTT.

This clone turned up a few times. The V and J genes are TRBV7-8 and TRBJ2-7, with TRBD2 matching over 7 bases. The CDR3 contains 14 residues. The J segment lost 2 bases and the V segment lost 5 bases, leaving 6 bases of the junction unmatched. Per the germline V gene, CDR1 is SGHVS and CDR2 is FQNEAQ. The CDR3 bases are TGTGCCAGCAGCGAGCGGGAAACGGCCTACGAGCAGTACTTC. Encoded protein: CASSERETAYEQYF.

CDR3 residues: CASSQAFGGEAFF. The CDR3 DNA reads as TGCGCCAGCAGCCAAGCTTTTGGCGGGGAAGCTTTCTTT. The chain has TRBV4-3 and TRBJ1-1; D gene unclear. The CDR3 spans 13 residues. Trimming removed 1 base from V and 8 bases from J, with 11 bases in between. Germline V gene data show CDR1 as LGHNA and CDR2 as YSLEER.

The V gene is TRBV18, the J gene TRBJ2-7, with 7 bases that match TRBD1. The CDR3 runs to 15 residues. Trimming cost V 5 bases and J 0 bases; bases outside gene matches: 7. Germline V gives CDR1 KGHSH, CDR2 LQKENI. CDR3 nucleotide sequence: TGTGCCAGCTCATCTACAGGGGCTAGCTCCTACGAGCAGTACTTC. Translating it yields CASSSTGASSYEQYF.

The chain has TRBV6-5 and TRBJ2-7; D call uncertain. With 6 bases removed from V and 1 base from J, the gap between germline ends came to 10 bases. This CDR3 has 13 residues. Per germline, CDR1 MNHEY and CDR2 SVGAGI. CDR3 DNA: TGTGCCAGCAGCCGAACAGATTCCTACGAGCAGTACTTC. It specifies CASSRTDSYEQYF.

The chain is built from TRBV5-4 and TRBJ2-3; tentative D call: TRBD2 (6 bases). V was cut by 4 bases and J by 3 bases, with 9 bases left in between. This CDR3 is built from 13 residues. Germline V CDR1 and CDR2: SGHNT, YYREEE (reference sequence). The CDR3 bases are TGTGCCAGCAGCGAGACTAGTACAGATACGCAGTATTTT. Translating it yields CASSETSTDTQYF.

V gene TRBV6-1 combines with J gene TRBJ1-6; D remains ambiguous. Germline V CDR1 and CDR2: MNHNS, SASEGT. V lost 0 bases and J 4 bases, leaving 4 bases between the germline ends. The CDR3 extends over 14 amino acids. The DNA of the CDR3 is TGTGCCAGCAGTGAAGCCCGTTATAATTCACCCCTCCACTTT. This translates into CASSEARYNSPLHF.

CDR3: CASSILQTGNQPQHF. The CDR3 DNA reads TGTGCCAGTAGTATACTCCAGACAGGGAATCAGCCCCAGCATTTT. The chain carries TRBV19 and TRBJ1-5; TRBD1 matches at 7 bases. This CDR3 region has 15 residues. The V gene end was trimmed by 2 bases and the J gene end by 4 bases; junction bases not matched to a gene: 5. Germline CDR1 and CDR2: LNHDA and SQIVND (reference sequence).

Only a few counts were recorded for this clone. The chain joins TRBV27 to TRBJ2-7; 7 positions match TRBD1. V trimming: 6 bases; J trimming: 5 bases; junction bases outside the gene matches: 7. Germline V gene lookup returns CDR1 MNHEY and CDR2 SMNVEV (reference sequence). This CDR3 comprises 13 residues. The CDR3 region is CASSRQGPHEQYF. CDR3 bases: TGTGCCAGCAGCAGACAGGGCCCCCACGAGCAGTACTTC.

The chain combines TRBV19 with TRBJ2-6, with 7 bases matching TRBD1. The CDR3 is made up of 18 amino acids. Per germline, CDR1 LNHDA and CDR2 SQIVND (reference sequence). J was trimmed by 4 bases and V by 3 bases; bases with no gene match: 12. CDR3 region: CASSMGGRGFSGANVLTF. The CDR3 region has the DNA TGTGCCAGTAGTATGGGTGGCAGGGGGTTCTCCGGGGCCAACGTCCTGACTTTC.

The genes are TRBV11-2 and TRBJ2-2; TRBD2 matches at 8 bases. The germline CDR1 and CDR2 sequences are SGHAT and FQNNGV. The CDR3 has 16 residues. The trim removed 6 bases at V and 5 bases at J, leaving 11 bases unmatched. The CDR3 DNA follows: TGTGCCAGCAGGCATCCCGGGACTAGTACTACCGGGGAGCTGTTTTTT. It translates to CASRHPGTSTTGELFF.

The rearrangement links TRBV6-5 to TRBJ1-2; no clear D. The CDR3 spans 15 residues. Germline V gives CDR1 MNHEY, CDR2 SVGAGI. The ends were cut back, 8 bases at V and 3 bases at J, with 19 bases in the middle. The CDR3 region is CASFQQSGRHYGYTF. CDR3 bases: TGTGCCAGCTTTCAGCAGTCAGGCAGACACTATGGCTACACCTTC.

The genes are TRBV5-1 and TRBJ2-3, with 15 nucleotides matching TRBD2. With 5 bases clipped from V and 4 bases from J, the junction kept 8 bases outside the gene matches. From germline, CDR1 is SGHRS and CDR2 YFSETQ. The CDR3 is 17 residues long. CDR3 residues: CASSWTSGGARADTQYF. CDR3 nucleotide sequence: TGCGCCAGCAGTTGGACTAGCGGGGGGGCCCGGGCAGATACGCAGTATTTT.

This chain links TRBV9 with TRBJ1-2; 7 nucleotides align to TRBD1. In germline, CDR1 is SGDLS, CDR2 YYNGEE. The J segment lost 6 bases and the V segment lost 3 bases, leaving 11 bases of the junction unmatched. This CDR3 is built from 15 residues. In DNA, the CDR3 is TGTGCCAGCAGCGCCTTGACAGGGAATGCTGATGGCTACACCTTC. The encoded protein is CASSALTGNADGYTF.

The chain combines TRBV19 with TRBJ2-5; 7 bases align to TRBD2. Trimming took 3 bases from V and 4 from J; bases not matched to a gene: 8. Germline CDR1 is LNHDA and CDR2 is SQIVND (reference sequence). This CDR3 is built from 15 residues. The CDR3 DNA reads as TGTGCCAGTAGTATCTCGGCTAGCGGTGGAGAGACCCAGTACTTC. Protein: CASSISASGGETQYF.

CDR3 sequence reads: CAIRKDRDSNQPQHF. CDR3 nucleotide sequence: TGTGCCATCAGAAAGGACAGGGATAGCAATCAGCCCCAGCATTTT. The chain uses TRBV10-3 and TRBJ1-5; 8 bases line up with TRBD1. The CDR3 loop spans 15 amino acids. Germline V gives CDR1 ENHRY, CDR2 SYGVKD. Trimming took 6 bases from V and 0 from J; bases not matched to a gene: 4.

The V gene is TRBV10-3, the J gene TRBJ1-3; D may be TRBD1 (5 bases). The CDR3 runs to 15 residues. CDR1 and CDR2 (germline): ENHRY, SYGVKD. V lost 6 bases to trimming and J lost 0 bases, with 12 bases between them. This CDR3 reads CAISPDTSSGNTIYF. The CDR3 region has the DNA TGTGCCATCAGCCCGGACACGAGCTCTGGAAACACCATATATTTT.

This chain joins TRBV27 and TRBJ1-2; D is uncertain. V was pared by 2 bases and J by 4 bases, with 8 bases between. CDR3 length: 13 residues. Germline V gene data show CDR1 as MNHEY and CDR2 as SMNVEV (reference sequence). CDR3: CASSLSGVYGYTF. The CDR3 DNA is TGTGCCAGCAGTTTAAGCGGCGTCTATGGCTACACCTTC.

This chain joins TRBV18 and TRBJ2-3; 7 positions match TRBD1. The CDR3 is 15 amino acids. The V segment lost 4 bases and the J segment 2 bases; nucleotides outside the gene matches: 6. CDR1 is KGHSH, CDR2 LQKENI, per germline. This CDR3 is CASSQTGPYTDTQYF. DNA for the CDR3: TGTGCCAGCTCACAGACAGGGCCATACACAGATACGCAGTATTTT.

The genes are TRBV5-1 and TRBJ2-3; D is possibly TRBD2 (6 bases). The V gene's germline CDR1 is SGHRS and CDR2 YFSETQ. The CDR3 spans 15 residues. V lost 0 bases and J 0 bases, leaving 8 bases between the germline ends. In nucleotides, the CDR3 is TGCGCCAGCAGCTTGGATGGGACTAGCACAGATACGCAGTATTTT. Its translation: CASSLDGTSTDTQYF.

This chain uses TRBV29-1 with TRBJ2-7; 7 bases fit TRBD1. This CDR3 spans 12 amino acids. Germline assignment: CDR1 SQVTM and CDR2 ANQGSEA. Trimming cost V 5 bases and J 2 bases; bases outside gene matches: 3. Here the CDR3 DNA reads TGCAGCGTTCGGGACAGCCCCTACGAGCAGTACTTC. Protein: CSVRDSPYEQYF.

This chain uses TRBV2 with TRBJ1-2, with 7 bases fitting TRBD1. Germline V gene lookup returns CDR1 SNHLY and CDR2 FYNNEI. V lost 5 bases and J lost 5; bases outside the gene matches: 11. CDR3 size: 15 residues. The CDR3 DNA sequence: TGTGCCAGCAGTCAAATTTGGGACAGCGAATATGGCTACACCTTC. Its protein product is CASSQIWDSEYGYTF.

The V gene is TRBV18, the J gene TRBJ1-1; D perhaps matches TRBD1 (6 bases). The CDR3 loop spans 14 amino acids. Germline V gene sequence: CDR1 KGHSH, CDR2 LQKENI. Trimming stripped 5 bases from V and 4 bases from J, with 14 bases between. CDR3 DNA sequence: TGTGCCAGCTCAATAAACAGGGAGACCACTGAAGCTTTCTTT. The encoded protein is CASSINRETTEAFF. The variable domain in full, completed from reference TRBV18 and TRBJ1-1, reads NAGVMQNPRHLVRRRGQEARLRCSPMKGHSHVYWYRQLPEEGLKFMVYLQKENIIDESGMPKERFSAEFPKEGPSILRIQQVVRGDSAAYFCASSINRETTEAFFGQGTRLTVV.

The chain links TRBV4-2 to TRBJ1-3, with no clear D. The CDR3 contains 17 residues. The V gene's germline CDR1 is LGHNA and CDR2 YNFKEQ. V was trimmed by 0 bases and J by 0 bases, leaving 12 bases between them. The CDR3 loop reads CASSQDLEGSSGNTIYF. CDR3 bases: TGTGCCAGCAGCCAAGATCTGGAGGGATCCTCTGGAAACACCATATATTTT.